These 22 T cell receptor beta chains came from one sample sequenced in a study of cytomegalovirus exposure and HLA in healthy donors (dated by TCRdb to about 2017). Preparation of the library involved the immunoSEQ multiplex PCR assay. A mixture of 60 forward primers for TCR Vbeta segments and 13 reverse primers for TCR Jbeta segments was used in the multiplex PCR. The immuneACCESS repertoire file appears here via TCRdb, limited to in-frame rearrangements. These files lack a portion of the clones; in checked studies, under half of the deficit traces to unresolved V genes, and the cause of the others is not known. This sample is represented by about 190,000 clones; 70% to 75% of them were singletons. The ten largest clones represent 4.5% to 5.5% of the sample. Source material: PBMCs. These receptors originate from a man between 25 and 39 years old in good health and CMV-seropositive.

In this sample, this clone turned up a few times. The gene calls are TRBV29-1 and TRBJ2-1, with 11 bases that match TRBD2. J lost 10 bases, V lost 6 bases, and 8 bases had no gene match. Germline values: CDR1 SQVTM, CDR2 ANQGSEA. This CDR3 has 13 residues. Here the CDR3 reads CSVTGLAGGEQFF. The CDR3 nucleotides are TGCAGCGTGACAGGACTAGCGGGCGGGGAGCAGTTCTTC.

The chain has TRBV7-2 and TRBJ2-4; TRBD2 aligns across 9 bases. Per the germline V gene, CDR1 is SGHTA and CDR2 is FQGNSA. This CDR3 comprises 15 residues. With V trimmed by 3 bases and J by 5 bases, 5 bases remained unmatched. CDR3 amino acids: CASSLGRGGQNIQYF. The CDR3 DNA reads TGTGCCAGCAGCTTGGGGCGGGGGGGCCAAAACATTCAGTACTTC.

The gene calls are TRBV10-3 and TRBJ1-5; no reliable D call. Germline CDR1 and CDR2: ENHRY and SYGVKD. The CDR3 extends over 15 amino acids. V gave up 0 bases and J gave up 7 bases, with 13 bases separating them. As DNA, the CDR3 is TGTGCCATCAGTGAGTCGGGAGGGAAGGAACAGCCCCAGCATTTT. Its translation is CAISESGGKEQPQHF.

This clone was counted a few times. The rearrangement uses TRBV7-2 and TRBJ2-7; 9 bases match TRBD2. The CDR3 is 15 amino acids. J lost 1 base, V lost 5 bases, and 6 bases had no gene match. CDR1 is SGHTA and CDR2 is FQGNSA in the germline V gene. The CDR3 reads CASSRLAAPSYEQYF. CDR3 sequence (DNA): TGTGCCAGCAGCCGACTAGCGGCTCCGTCCTACGAGCAGTACTTC.

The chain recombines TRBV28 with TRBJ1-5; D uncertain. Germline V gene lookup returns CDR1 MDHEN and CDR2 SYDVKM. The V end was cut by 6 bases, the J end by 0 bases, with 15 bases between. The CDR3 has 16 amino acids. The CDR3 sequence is CASSQRQFYSNQPQHF. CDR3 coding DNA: TGTGCCAGCAGCCAAAGACAATTTTATAGCAATCAGCCCCAGCATTTT.

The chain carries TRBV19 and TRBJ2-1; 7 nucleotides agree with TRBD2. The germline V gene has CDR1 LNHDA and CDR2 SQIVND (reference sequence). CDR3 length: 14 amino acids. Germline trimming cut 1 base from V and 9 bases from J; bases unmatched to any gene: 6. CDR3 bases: TGTGCCAGTAGTATAGCGGGAGGTTCGGTTGAGCAGTTCTTC. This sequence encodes CASSIAGGSVEQFF.

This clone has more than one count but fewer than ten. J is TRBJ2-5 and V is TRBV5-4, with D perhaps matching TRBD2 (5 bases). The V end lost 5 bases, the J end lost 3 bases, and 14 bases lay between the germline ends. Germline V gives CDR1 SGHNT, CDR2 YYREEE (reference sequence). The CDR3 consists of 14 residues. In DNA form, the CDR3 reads TGTGCCAGCAGTTTTGCTACTAGAGAAGAGACCCAGTACTTC. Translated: CASSFATREETQYF.

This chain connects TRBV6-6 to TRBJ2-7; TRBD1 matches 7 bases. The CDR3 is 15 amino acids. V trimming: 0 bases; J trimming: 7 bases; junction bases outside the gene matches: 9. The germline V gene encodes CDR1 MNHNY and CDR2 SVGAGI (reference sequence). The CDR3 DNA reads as TGTGCCAGCAGTTACTCGGGGACAGACAACTGGGAGCAGTACTTC. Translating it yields CASSYSGTDNWEQYF.

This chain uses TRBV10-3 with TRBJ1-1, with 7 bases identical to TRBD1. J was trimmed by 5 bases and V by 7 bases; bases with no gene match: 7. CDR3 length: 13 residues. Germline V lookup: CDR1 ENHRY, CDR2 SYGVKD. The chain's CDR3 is CAITRGERTEAFF. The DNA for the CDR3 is TGTGCCATCACCAGGGGGGAGCGGACTGAAGCTTTCTTT.

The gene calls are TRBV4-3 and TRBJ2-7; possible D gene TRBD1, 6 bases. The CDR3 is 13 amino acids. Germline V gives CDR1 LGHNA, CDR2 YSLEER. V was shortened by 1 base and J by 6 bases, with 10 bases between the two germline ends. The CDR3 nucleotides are TGCGCCAGCAGCCAAGCAGGGGTCGGCGAGCAGTACTTC. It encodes CASSQAGVGEQYF.

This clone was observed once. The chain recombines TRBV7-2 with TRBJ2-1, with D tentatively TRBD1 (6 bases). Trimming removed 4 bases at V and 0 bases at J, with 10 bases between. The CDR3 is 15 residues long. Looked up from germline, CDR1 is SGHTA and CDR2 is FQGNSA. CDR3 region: CASSSQGSSYNEQFF. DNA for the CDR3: TGTGCCAGCAGCTCACAGGGTAGCTCCTACAATGAGCAGTTCTTC.

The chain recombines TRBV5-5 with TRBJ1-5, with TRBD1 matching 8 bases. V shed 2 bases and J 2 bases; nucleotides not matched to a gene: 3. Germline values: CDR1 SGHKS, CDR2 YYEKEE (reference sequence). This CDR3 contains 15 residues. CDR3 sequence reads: CASSLTGGGNQPQHF. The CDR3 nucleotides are TGTGCCAGCAGCTTAACAGGGGGAGGCAATCAGCCCCAGCATTTT.

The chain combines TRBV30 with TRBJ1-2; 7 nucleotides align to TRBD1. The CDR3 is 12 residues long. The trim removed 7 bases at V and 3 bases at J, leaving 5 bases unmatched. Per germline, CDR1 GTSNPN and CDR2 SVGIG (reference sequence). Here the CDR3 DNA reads TGTGCCTCCAGTGACAGGGACTATGGCTACACCTTC. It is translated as CASSDRDYGYTF.

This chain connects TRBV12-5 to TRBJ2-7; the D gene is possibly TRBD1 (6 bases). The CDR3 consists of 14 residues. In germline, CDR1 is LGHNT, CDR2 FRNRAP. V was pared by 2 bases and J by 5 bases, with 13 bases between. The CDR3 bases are TGTGCTAGTGGTTTGCAGGGGCGGTGGGACGAGCAGTACTTC. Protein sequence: CASGLQGRWDEQYF.

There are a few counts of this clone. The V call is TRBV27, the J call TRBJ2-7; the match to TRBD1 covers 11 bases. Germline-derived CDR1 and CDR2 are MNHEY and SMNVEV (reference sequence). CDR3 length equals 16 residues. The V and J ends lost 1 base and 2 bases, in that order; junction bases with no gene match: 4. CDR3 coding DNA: TGTGCCAGCAGTTTATTTGGACAGGGGGCTACCTACGAGCAGTACTTC. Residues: CASSLFGQGATYEQYF.

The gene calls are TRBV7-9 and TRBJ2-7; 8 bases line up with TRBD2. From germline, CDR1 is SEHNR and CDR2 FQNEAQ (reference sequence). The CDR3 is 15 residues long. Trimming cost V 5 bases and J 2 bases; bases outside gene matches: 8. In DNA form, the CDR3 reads TGTGCCAGCAGCCCCCGACTAGCGACCACCTACGAGCAGTACTTC. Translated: CASSPRLATTYEQYF.

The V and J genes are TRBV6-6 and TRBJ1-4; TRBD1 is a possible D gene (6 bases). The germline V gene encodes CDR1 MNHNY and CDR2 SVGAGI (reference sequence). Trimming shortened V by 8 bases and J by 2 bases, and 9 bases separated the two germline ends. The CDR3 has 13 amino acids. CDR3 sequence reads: CASARGTNEKLFF. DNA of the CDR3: TGTGCCAGCGCGAGGGGGACTAATGAAAAACTGTTTTTT.

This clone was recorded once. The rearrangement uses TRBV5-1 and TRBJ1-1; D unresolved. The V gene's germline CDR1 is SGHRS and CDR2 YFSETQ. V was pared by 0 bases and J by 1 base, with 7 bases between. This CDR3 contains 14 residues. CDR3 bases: TGCGCCAGCAGCTTGGCTCCCGGGAACACTGAAGCTTTCTTT. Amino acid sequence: CASSLAPGNTEAFF. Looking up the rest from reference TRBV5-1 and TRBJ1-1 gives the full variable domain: KAGVTQTPRYLIKTRGQQVTLSCSPISGHRSVSWYQQTPGQGLQFLFEYFSETQRNKGNFPGRFSGRQFSNSRSEMNVSTLELGDSALYLCASSLAPGNTEAFFGQGTRLTVV.

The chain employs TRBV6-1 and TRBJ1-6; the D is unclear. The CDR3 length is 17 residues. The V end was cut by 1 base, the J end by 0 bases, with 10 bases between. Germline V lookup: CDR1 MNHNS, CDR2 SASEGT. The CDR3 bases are TGTGCCAGCAGTGAAGTGGGGAGGAGCTCCTATAATTCACCCCTCCACTTT. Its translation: CASSEVGRSSYNSPLHF.

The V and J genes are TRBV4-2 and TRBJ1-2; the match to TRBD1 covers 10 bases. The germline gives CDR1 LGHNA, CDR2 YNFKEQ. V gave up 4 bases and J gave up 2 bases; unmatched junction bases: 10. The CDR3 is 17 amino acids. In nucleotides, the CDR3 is TGTGCCAGCAGCCGAGCCTCCGAGGACAGGGGGAACTATGGCTACACCTTC. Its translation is CASSRASEDRGNYGYTF.

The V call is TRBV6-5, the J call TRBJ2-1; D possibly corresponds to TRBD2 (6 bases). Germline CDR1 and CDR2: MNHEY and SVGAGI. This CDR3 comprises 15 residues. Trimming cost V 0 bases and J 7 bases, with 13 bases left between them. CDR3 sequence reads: CASSYSSGALNEQFF. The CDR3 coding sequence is TGTGCCAGCAGTTACTCTTCGGGAGCCCTTAATGAGCAGTTCTTC.

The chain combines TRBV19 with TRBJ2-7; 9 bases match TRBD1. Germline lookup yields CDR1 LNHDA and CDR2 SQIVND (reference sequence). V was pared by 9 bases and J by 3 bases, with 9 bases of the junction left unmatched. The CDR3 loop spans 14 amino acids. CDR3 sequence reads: CASQDRGGLYEQYF. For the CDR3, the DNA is TGTGCCAGCCAAGACAGGGGGGGACTCTACGAGCAGTACTTC. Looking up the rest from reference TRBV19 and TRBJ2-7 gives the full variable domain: DGGITQSPKYLFRKEGQNVTLSCEQNLNHDAMYWYRQDPGQGLRLIYYSQIVNDFQKGDIAEGYSVSREKKESFPLTVTSAQKNPTAFYLCASQDRGGLYEQYFGPGTRLTVT.